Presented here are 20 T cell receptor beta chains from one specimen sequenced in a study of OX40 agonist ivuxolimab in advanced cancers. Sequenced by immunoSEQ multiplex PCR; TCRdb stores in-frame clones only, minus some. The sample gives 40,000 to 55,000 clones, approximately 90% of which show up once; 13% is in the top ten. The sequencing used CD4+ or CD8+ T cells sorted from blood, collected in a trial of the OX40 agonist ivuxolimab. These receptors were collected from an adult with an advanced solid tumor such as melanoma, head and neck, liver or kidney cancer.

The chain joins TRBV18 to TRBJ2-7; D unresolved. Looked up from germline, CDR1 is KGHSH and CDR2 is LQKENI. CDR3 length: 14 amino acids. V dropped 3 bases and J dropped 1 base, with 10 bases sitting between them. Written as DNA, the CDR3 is TGTGCCAGCTCACCCCGAACGGCGTCCTACGAGCAGTACTTC. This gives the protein CASSPRTASYEQYF.

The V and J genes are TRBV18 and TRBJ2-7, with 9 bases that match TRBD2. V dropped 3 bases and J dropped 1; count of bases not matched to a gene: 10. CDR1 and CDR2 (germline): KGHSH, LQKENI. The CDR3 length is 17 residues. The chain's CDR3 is CASSPNLAGVGSYEQYF. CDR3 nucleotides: TGTGCCAGCTCACCTAACTTAGCGGGAGTCGGTTCCTACGAGCAGTACTTC.

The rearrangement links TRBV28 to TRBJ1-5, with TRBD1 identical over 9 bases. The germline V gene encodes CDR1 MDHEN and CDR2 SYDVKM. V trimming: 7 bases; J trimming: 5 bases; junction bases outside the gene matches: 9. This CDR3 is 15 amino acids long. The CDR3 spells CASKGTGYRDQPQHF. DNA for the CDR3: TGTGCCAGCAAAGGGACAGGGTATAGGGATCAGCCCCAGCATTTT.

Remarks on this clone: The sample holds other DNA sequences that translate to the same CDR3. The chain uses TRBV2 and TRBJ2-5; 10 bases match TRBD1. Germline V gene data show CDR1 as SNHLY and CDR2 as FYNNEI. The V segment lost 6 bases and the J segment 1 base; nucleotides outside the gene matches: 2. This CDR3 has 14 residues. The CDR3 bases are TGTGCCAGCAGGCGGACAGGGGGCCAAGAGACCCAGTACTTC. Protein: CASRRTGGQETQYF.

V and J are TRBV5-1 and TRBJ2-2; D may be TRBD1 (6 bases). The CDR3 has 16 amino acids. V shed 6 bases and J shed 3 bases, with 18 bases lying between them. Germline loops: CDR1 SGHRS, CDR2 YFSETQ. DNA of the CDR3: TGCGCCAGCACCCCGAGGGGGAGATCGGACACCGGGGAGCTGTTTTTT. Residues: CASTPRGRSDTGELFF.

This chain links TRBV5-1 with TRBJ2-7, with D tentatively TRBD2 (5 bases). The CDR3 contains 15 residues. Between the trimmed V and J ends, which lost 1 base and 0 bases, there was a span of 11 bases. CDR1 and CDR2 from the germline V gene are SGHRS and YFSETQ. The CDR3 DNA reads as TGCGCCAGCAGCTTGCCGAGGGATATCTCCTACGAGCAGTACTTC. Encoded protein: CASSLPRDISYEQYF. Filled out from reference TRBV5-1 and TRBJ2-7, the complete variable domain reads KAGVTQTPRYLIKTRGQQVTLSCSPISGHRSVSWYQQTPGQGLQFLFEYFSETQRNKGNFPGRFSGRQFSNSRSEMNVSTLELGDSALYLCASSLPRDISYEQYFGPGTRLTVT.

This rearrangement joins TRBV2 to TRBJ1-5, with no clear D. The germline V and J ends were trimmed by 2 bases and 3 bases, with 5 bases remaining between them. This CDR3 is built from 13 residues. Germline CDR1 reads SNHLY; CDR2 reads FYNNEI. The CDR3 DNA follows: TGTGCCAGCAGTGAACAGAACAATCAGCCCCAGCATTTT. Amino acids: CASSEQNNQPQHF.

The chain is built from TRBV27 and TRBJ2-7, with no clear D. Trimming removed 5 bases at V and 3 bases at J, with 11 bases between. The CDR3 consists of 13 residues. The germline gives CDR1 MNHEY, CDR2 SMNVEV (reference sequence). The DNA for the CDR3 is TGTGCCAGCAGTCCCAGCCCCGGCTACGAGCAGTACTTC. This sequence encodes CASSPSPGYEQYF.

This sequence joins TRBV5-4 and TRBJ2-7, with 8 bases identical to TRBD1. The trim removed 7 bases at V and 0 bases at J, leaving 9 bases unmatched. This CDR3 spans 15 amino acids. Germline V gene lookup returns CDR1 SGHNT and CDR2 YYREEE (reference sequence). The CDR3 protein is CASGRGDRGSYEQYF. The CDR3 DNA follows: TGTGCCAGCGGCCGAGGTGACAGGGGCTCCTACGAGCAGTACTTC.

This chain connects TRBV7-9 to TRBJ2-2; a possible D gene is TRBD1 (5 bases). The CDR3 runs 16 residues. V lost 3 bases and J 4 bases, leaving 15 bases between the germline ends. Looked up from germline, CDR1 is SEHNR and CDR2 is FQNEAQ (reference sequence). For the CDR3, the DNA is TGTGCCAGCAGCTTTCCAAACAGGTCGGTCACCGGGGAGCTGTTTTTT. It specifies CASSFPNRSVTGELFF.

CDR3 sequence: CASSPIGLADKQFF. The CDR3 DNA reads TGTGCCAGCAGTCCCATTGGACTAGCGGACAAGCAGTTCTTC. V gene TRBV6-5 combines with J gene TRBJ2-1, with 10 positions matching TRBD2. After removal of 5 bases from V and 11 bases from J, the junction contained 9 bases not matched to a gene. The CDR3 contains 14 residues. Germline CDR1 reads MNHEY; CDR2 reads SVGAGI.

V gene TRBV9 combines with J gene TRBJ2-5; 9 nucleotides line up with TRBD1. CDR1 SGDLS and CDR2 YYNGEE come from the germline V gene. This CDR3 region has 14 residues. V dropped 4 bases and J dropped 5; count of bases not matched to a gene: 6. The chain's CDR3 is CASSTQGASETQYF. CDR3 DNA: TGTGCCAGCAGCACACAGGGGGCGAGCGAGACCCAGTACTTC.

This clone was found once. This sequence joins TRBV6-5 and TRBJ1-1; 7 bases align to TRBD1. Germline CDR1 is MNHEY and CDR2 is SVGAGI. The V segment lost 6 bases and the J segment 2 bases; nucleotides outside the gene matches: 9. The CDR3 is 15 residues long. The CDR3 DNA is TGTGCCAGCAGCCCCCCCCGGGACAGAAACACTGAAGCTTTCTTT. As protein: CASSPPRDRNTEAFF.

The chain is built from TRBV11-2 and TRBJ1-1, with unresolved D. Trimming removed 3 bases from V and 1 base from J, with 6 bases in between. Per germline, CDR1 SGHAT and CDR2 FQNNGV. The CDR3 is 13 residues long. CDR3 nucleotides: TGTGCCAGCAGCTTGTTCCGGAACACTGAAGCTTTCTTT. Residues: CASSLFRNTEAFF.

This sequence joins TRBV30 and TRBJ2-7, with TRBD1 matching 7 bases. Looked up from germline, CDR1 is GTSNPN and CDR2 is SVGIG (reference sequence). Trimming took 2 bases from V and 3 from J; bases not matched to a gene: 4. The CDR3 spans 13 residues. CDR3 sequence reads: CAWSRNRGYEQYF. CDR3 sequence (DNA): TGTGCCTGGAGTAGGAACAGGGGCTACGAGCAGTACTTC. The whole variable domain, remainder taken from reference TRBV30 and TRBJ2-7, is SQTIHQWPATLVQPVGSPLSLECTVEGTSNPNLYWYRQAAGRGLQLLFYSVGIGQISSEVPQNLSASRPQDRQFILSSKKLLLSDSGFYLCAWSRNRGYEQYFGPGTRLTVT.

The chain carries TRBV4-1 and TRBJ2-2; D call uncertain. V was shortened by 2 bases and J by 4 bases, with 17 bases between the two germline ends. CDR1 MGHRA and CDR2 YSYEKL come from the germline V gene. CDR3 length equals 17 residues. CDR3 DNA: TGCGCCAGCAGCCAAACCCCCCGAGGAAGGTCCACCGGGGAGCTGTTTTTT. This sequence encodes CASSQTPRGRSTGELFF.

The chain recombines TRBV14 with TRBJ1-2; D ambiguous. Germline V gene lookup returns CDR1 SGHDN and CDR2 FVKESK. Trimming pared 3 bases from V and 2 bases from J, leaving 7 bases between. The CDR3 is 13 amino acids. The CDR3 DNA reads TGTGCCAGCAGCCAGGAAACAAACTATGGCTACACCTTC. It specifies CASSQETNYGYTF.

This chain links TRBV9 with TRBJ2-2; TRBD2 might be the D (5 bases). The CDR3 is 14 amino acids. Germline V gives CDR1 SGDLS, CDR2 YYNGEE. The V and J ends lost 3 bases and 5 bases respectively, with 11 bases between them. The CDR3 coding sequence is TGTGCCAGCAGCGCCCTAGCAGGAACCGGGGAGCTGTTTTTT. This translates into CASSALAGTGELFF.

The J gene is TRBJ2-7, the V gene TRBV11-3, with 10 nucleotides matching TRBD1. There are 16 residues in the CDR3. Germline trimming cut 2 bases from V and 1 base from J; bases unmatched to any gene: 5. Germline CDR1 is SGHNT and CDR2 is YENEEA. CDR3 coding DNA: TGTGCCAGCAGCTTATTGGGGGGACAGGGGTCCTACGAGCAGTACTTC. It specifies CASSLLGGQGSYEQYF. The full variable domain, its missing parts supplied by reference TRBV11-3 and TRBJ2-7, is EAGVVQSPRYKIIEKKQPVAFWCNPISGHNTLYWYLQNLGQGPELLIRYENEEAVDDSQLPKDRFSAERLKGVDSTLKIQPAELGDSAVYLCASSLLGGQGSYEQYFGPGTRLTVT.

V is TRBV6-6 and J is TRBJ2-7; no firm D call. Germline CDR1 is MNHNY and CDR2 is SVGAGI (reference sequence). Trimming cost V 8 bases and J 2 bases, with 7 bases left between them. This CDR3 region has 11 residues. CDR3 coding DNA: TGTGCCAGCCTTCGAACCTACGAGCAGTACTTC. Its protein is CASLRTYEQYF.